This TCR beta chain originates from a study of blood T cell repertoires in COVID-19. Trimming at V came to 5 bases and at J to 4 bases, leaving 4 bases not matched to a gene. The germline V gene encodes CDR1 PRHDT and CDR2 FYEKMQ (reference sequence). The CDR3 has 16 amino acids. Enrolled through a virtual design, the participants were between 18 and 89 years of age and came from under 25 US areas. Cohort assignment relied on participant-reported clinical history. In the source study's methods: Estimation of nucleated cell counts relied on the amplification of reference gene primers. Measured with immunoSEQ multiplex PCR; TCRdb has only the in-frame clones, and not every one. V and J calls and clone size are those listed in that table; D and trimming were worked out from the DNA. The table includes 150,000 to 200,000 clones, roughly 87% detected once. This clone occurred once.

The V gene is TRBV13, the J gene TRBJ2-1; 14 positions agree with TRBD2. The specimen was PBMCs or T cells enriched from blood (not recorded which). The sequence was collected from a woman in her twenties or thirties who had recovered from COVID-19. The CDR3 region has the DNA TGTGCCAGCAGCCAAGGGACTAGCGGGAGATACAATGAGCAGTTCTTC. Encoded protein: CASSQGTSGRYNEQFF.